The T cell receptor beta chain described here comes from a study of control samples from healthy donors and cancer patients. Germline V gene sequence: CDR1 SGHAT, CDR2 FQDESV (reference sequence). V was pared by 5 bases and J by 4 bases, with 8 bases of the junction left unmatched. The CDR3 totals 15 residues. Profiling relied on immunoSEQ multiplex PCR, and the TCRdb table lists in-frame clones only, not all of them. The table records over 100,000 clones, around 90% of them present only once. V and J are TRBV11-1 and TRBJ1-3; 7 nucleotides agree with TRBD1. This TCR derives from a man aged 35-49 years in good health. Sequencing input: blood. CDR3 DNA sequence: TGTGCCAGCAGCGGACAGGCATTACCCGGAAACACCATATATTTT. This gives the protein CASSGQALPGNTIYF.